This T cell receptor beta chain was found in a study of cytomegalovirus exposure and HLA in healthy donors. Study-level results: Reported performance of the classifier showed diagnosis of cytomegalovirus status with high specificity and sensitivity.

Germline CDR1 and CDR2: SGHRS and YFSETQ. V dropped 8 bases and J dropped 0 bases, with 12 bases sitting between them. This CDR3 spans 14 amino acids. PCR employed 60 Vbeta and 13 Jbeta primers. Measured with immunoSEQ multiplex PCR; TCRdb has only the in-frame clones, and not every one. The sample yields 100,000 to 150,000 clones, 77% seen once. Remarks on this clone: Its antigen is undetermined.

Input material: PBMCs. The chain uses TRBV5-1 and TRBJ2-1; D ambiguous. This TCR was recovered from a middle-aged woman in good health and CMV-seropositive. DNA of the CDR3: TGCGCCAGTATTTCAACGAGCTCCTACAATGAGCAGTTCTTC. As protein: CASISTSSYNEQFF.